This is a list of T cell receptor beta chains from one sample in a study of blood T cell repertoires in COVID-19. Profiling relied on immunoSEQ multiplex PCR, and the TCRdb table lists in-frame clones only, not all of them. The table shows about 190,000 clones, with about four fifths occurring only once. Material: peripheral blood. Source of these receptors: a man between 60 and 70 years old with acute or convalescent COVID-19. Both conserved end residues are part of each CDR3. Each record gives: J gene, V gene, clone size, D gene, CDR3 protein. The D gene is left open where the match is weak. Clone size is shown for a subset of rows, as once, few, many or a class of expanded clone.

>TRBJ2-1|TRBV9|-|-
CASSSRGEQFF
>TRBJ1-2|TRBV9|many|-
CASSVDGRANYGYTF
>TRBJ1-2|TRBV3-1/TRBV3-2|-|-
CASSPGGSLYGYTF
>TRBJ1-6|TRBV29-1|few|-
CSVLQGGDSPLHF
>TRBJ2-1|TRBV7-2|-|TRBD2
CASSLGLHQFF
>TRBJ1-2|TRBV6-5|-|TRBD1
CASSPDRGFPNGYTF
>TRBJ2-1|TRBV18|-|-
CASSRQTLYNEQFF
>TRBJ1-2|TRBV19|-|-
CASSIDQARANYGYTF
>TRBJ1-5|TRBV24-1|-|-
CATMGRDSNQPQHF
>TRBJ1-6|TRBV5-5|once|TRBD1
CASSPSDRGGSPLHF
>TRBJ2-7|TRBV5-1|-|TRBD2
CASSVAGGSYEQYF
>TRBJ2-3|TRBV29-1|-|TRBD2
CSVEPSGWSTDTQYF
>TRBJ2-1|TRBV5-1|-|-
CASSWSDNEQFF
>TRBJ2-3|TRBV5-6|-|TRBD2
CASSPGGVDTQYF
>TRBJ2-3|TRBV19|once|-
CASSMSTEPDTQYF
>TRBJ1-5|TRBV2|once|TRBD1
CASSPDRGNQPQHF
>TRBJ1-2|TRBV30|-|-
CAWKRGIGYTF
>TRBJ1-5|TRBV27|once|-
CASSSPPGFSNQPQHF
>TRBJ1-1|TRBV6-5|-|-
CASSYSYREAFF
>TRBJ2-3|TRBV4-2|-|TRBD2
CASRVRLADTDTQYF
>TRBJ1-2|TRBV23-1|-|-
CASSQVWGRRVDGYTF
>TRBJ2-3|TRBV5-4|-|-
CASSLVSGSGTDTQYF
>TRBJ1-6|TRBV6-5|-|-
CASRSSSYNSPLHF
>TRBJ1-5|TRBV6-5|-|TRBD1
CASSYSRDRWQPQHF
>TRBJ2-3|TRBV7-2|-|TRBD2
CASSLKRGISDTQYF
>TRBJ1-1|TRBV18|-|-
CASSPGNRDAEAFF
>TRBJ1-2|TRBV6-5|-|TRBD1
CASSYFPDRLNGYTF
>TRBJ2-7|TRBV19|-|TRBD1
CATKVTGTGSLEQYF